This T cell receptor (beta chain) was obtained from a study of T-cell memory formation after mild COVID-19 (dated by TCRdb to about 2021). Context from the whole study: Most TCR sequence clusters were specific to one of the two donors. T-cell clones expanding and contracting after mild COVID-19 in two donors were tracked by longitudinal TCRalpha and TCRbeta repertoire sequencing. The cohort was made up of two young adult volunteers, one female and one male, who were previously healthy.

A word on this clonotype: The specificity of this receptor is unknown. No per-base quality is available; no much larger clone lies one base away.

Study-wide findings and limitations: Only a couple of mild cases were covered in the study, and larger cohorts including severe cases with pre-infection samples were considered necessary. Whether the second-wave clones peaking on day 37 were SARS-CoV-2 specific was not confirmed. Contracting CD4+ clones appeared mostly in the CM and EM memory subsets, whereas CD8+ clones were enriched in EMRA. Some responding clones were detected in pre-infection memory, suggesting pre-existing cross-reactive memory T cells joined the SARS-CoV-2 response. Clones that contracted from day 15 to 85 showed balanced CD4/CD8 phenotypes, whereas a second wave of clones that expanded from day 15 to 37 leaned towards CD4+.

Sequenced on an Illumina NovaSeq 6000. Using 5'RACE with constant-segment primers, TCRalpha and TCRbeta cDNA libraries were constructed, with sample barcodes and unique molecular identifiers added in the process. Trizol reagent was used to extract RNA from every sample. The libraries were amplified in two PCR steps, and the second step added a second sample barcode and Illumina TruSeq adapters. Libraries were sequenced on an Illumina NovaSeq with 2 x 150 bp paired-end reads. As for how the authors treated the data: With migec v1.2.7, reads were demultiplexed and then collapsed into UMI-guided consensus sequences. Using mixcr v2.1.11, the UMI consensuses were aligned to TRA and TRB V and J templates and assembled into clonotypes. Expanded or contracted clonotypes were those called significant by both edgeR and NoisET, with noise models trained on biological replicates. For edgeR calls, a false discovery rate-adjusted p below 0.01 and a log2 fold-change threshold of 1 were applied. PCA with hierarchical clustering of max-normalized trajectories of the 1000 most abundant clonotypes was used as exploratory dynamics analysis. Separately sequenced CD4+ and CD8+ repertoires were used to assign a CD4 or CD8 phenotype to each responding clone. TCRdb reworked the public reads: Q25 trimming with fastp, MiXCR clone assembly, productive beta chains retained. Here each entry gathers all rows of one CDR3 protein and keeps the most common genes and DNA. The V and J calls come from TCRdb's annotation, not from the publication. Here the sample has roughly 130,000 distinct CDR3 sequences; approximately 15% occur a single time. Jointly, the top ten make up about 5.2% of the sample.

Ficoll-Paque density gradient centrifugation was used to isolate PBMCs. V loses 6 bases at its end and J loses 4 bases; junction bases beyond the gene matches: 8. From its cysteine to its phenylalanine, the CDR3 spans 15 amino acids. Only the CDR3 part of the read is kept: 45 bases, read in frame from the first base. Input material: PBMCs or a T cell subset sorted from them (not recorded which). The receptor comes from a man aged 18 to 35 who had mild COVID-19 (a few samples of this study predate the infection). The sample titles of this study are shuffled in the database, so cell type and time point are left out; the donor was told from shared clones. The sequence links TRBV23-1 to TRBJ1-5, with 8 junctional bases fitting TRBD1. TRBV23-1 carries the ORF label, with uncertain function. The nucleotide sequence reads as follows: TGCGCCAGCAGGGACAGGGAGAGATTTAATCAGCCCCAGCATTTT. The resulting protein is CASRDRERFNQPQHF.